This T cell receptor (beta chain) is from a study of cytomegalovirus exposure and HLA in healthy donors. Study-level information: Unique TCRs from HLA-typed donors, around 93 million of them, were held in an early data release. Study observations and caveats: Later analysis revealed greater clonal expansion in HLA-associated TCR beta chains than in equally common others.

CDR1 is MDHEN, CDR2 SYDVKM, per germline. Trimming shortened V by 7 bases and J by 4 bases, and 13 bases separated the two germline ends. The CDR3 covers 14 residues. Researchers ran the PCR with 60 Vbeta and 13 Jbeta primers. In the source study's methods: An analysis that came later counted 70 million to 100 million unique TCR beta chains, approximately 9.9 million shared. Produced via immunoSEQ multiplex PCR; TCRdb's table is partial and in-frame only. V, J and clone size are those of that table, while D and trimming were read from the DNA. Found here are about 52,000 clones, approximately 70% of them singletons; the top ten hold approximately 2.7%. Comment on this clone: What it binds is unknown.

The sequence derives from a man younger than 35 in good health and CMV-seronegative. Sequencing was done on a sample of PBMCs. The gene calls are TRBV28 and TRBJ2-2; D uncertain. CDR3: CASIRSGLTGELFF. CDR3 nucleotide sequence: TGTGCCAGCATTCGGTCGGGTCTCACCGGGGAGCTGTTTTTT.